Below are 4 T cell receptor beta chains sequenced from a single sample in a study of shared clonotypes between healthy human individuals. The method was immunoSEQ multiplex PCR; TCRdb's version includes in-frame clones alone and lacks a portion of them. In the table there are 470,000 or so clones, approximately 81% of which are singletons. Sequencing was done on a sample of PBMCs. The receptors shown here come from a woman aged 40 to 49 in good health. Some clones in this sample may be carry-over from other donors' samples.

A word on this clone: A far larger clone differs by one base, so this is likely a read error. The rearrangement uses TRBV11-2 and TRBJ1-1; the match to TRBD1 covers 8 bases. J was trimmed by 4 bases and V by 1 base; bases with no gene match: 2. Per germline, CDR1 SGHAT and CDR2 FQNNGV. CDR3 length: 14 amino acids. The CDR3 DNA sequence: TGTGCCAGCAGCTTAGGGACAGGGTGCACTGAAGCTTTCTTT. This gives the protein CASSLGTGCTEAFF. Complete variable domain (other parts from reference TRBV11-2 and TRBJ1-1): EAGVAQSPRYKIIEKRQSVAFWCNPISGHATLYWYQQILGQGPKLLIQFQNNGVVDDSQLPKDRFSAERLKGVDSTLKIQPAKLEDSAVYLCASSLGTGCTEAFFGQGTRLTVV.

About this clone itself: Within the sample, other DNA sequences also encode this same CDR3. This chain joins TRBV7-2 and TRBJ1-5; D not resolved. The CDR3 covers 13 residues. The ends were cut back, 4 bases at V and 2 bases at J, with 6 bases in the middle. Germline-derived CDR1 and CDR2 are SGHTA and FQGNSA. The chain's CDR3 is CASSYRGNQPQHF. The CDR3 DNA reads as TGTGCCAGCAGCTACCGAGGCAATCAGCCCCAGCATTTT.

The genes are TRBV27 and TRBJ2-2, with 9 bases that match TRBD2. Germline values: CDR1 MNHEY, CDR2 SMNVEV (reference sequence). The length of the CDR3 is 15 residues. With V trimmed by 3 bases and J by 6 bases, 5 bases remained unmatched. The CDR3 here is CASSLGGLASGELFF. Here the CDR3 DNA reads TGTGCCAGCAGTTTGGGGGGACTAGCCTCCGGGGAGCTGTTTTTT.

In nucleotides, the CDR3 is TGTGCCAGCAGCTCATCGGGACAGAACAATCAGCCCCAGCATTTT. Protein: CASSSSGQNNQPQHF. The rearrangement uses TRBV7-8 and TRBJ1-5; 7 bases agree with TRBD1. The CDR3 runs to 15 residues. The V gene end was trimmed by 4 bases and the J gene end by 3 bases; junction bases not matched to a gene: 6. Germline CDR1 is SGHVS and CDR2 is FQNEAQ. Full variable domain (remainder filled in from reference TRBV7-8 and TRBJ1-5): GAGVSQSPRYKVAKRGQDVALRCDPISGHVSLFWYQQALGQGPEFLTYFQNEAQLDKSGLPSDRFFAERPEGSVSTLKIQRTQQEDSAVYLCASSSSGQNNQPQHFGDGTRLSIL.